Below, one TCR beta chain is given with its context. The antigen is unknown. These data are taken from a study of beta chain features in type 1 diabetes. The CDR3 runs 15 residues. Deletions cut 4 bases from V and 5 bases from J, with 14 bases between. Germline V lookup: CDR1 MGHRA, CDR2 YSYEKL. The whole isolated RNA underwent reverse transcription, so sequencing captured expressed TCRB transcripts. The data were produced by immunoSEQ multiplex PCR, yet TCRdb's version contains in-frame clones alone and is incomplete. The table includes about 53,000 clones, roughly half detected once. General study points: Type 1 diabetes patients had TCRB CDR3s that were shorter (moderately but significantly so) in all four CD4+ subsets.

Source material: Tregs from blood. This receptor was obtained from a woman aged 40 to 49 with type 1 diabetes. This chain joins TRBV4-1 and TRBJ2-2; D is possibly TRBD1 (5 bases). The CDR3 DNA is TGCGCCAGCAGCCCGACAGAAAGAGGAACCGGGGAGCTGTTTTTT. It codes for CASSPTERGTGELFF.